The 13 T cell receptor beta chains in this list originate from one sample, sequenced in a study of shared clonotypes between healthy human individuals. Sequencing used immunoSEQ multiplex PCR; TCRdb keeps in-frame clones, though not all of them. Of 2 million to 2.5 million clones in the sample, over 90% are singletons; the top ten hold about 0.41%. Sequencing was performed on naive CD4+ T cells from PBMCs. The subset is: CD45RA+ positively selected. Every receptor here comes from a man between 18 and 29 years old in good health. Some clones in this sample may be carry-over from other donors' samples.

CDR3 coding DNA: TGTGCCAGCATACCTCCGGGCAGCACCTATGGCTACACCTTC. The encoded protein is CASIPPGSTYGYTF. V usage is TRBV28 and J usage is TRBJ1-2; D not certain. V lost 7 bases and J 4 bases, leaving 16 bases between the germline ends. CDR3 length: 14 residues. Germline CDR1 reads MDHEN; CDR2 reads SYDVKM.

This chain connects TRBV9 to TRBJ2-5; D perhaps matches TRBD1 (5 bases). This CDR3 has 17 amino acids. The V end was cut by 0 bases, the J end by 0 bases, with 15 bases between. The germline CDR1 and CDR2 sequences are SGDLS and YYNGEE. The CDR3 reads CASSVGLSRAYQETQYF. In DNA form, the CDR3 reads TGTGCCAGCAGCGTAGGTTTGTCCAGGGCGTACCAAGAGACCCAGTACTTC. Based on the CDR3 plus reference TRBV9 and TRBJ2-5, the full variable domain is DSGVTQTPKHLITATGQRVTLRCSPRSGDLSVYWYQQSLDQGLQFLIQYYNGEERAKGNILERFSAQQFPDLHSELNLSSLELGDSALYFCASSVGLSRAYQETQYFGPGTRLLVL.

J is TRBJ1-2 and V is TRBV4-1, with TRBD1 as a possible D gene (5 bases). Trimming removed 0 bases at V and 5 bases at J, with 13 bases between. There are 15 residues in the CDR3. CDR1 and CDR2 from the germline V gene are MGHRA and YSYEKL. CDR3 in amino acids: CASSQEAGYSYGYTF. CDR3 sequence (DNA): TGCGCCAGCAGCCAAGAGGCAGGGTATTCTTATGGCTACACCTTC.

V gene TRBV15 combines with J gene TRBJ2-5; 9 nucleotides align to TRBD2. The germline V gene has CDR1 LNHNV and CDR2 YYDKDF (reference sequence). The CDR3 covers 15 residues. Trimming cost V 0 bases and J 10 bases; bases outside gene matches: 9. CDR3 sequence reads: CATSRDRGSGRSQYF. CDR3 DNA sequence: TGTGCCACCAGCAGAGATCGGGGTAGCGGGAGAAGCCAGTACTTC. Full variable domain (rest looked up from reference TRBV15 and TRBJ2-5): DAMVIQNPRYQVTQFGKPVTLSCSQTLNHNVMYWYQQKSSQAPKLLFHYYDKDFNNEADTPDNFQSRRPNTSFCFLDIRSPGLGDTAMYLCATSRDRGSGRSQYFGPGTRLLVL.

This clone was seen once. The rearrangement links TRBV15 to TRBJ2-7; 10 nucleotides align to TRBD2. Germline assignment: CDR1 LNHNV and CDR2 YYDKDF (reference sequence). This CDR3 is built from 15 residues. The V and J ends lost 1 base and 1 base, in that order; junction bases with no gene match: 1. The CDR3 sequence is CATSRGTSGSYEQYF. The CDR3 bases are TGTGCCACCAGCAGAGGGACTAGCGGATCCTACGAGCAGTACTTC.

This chain links TRBV27 with TRBJ1-5; possible D gene TRBD1, 5 bases. V was clipped by 2 bases and J by 2 bases, with 22 bases between them. This CDR3 is built from 19 residues. CDR1 and CDR2 from the germline V gene are MNHEY and SMNVEV (reference sequence). The CDR3 nucleotides are TGTGCCAGCAGTTTAACCAGGGCGACGGGTCCCACTGGCAATCAGCCCCAGCATTTT. It encodes CASSLTRATGPTGNQPQHF.

The chain links TRBV5-1 to TRBJ1-1; the D is unclear. Germline-derived CDR1 and CDR2 are SGHRS and YFSETQ. The CDR3 spans 14 residues. Trimming pared 0 bases from V and 5 bases from J, leaving 11 bases between. This CDR3 is CASSLAPGQTEAFF. The DNA for the CDR3 is TGCGCCAGCAGCTTGGCCCCAGGCCAGACTGAAGCTTTCTTT.

The chain joins TRBV9 to TRBJ1-5, with D perhaps TRBD1 (5 bases). Trimming removed 4 bases at V and 3 bases at J, with 17 bases between. The V gene's germline CDR1 is SGDLS and CDR2 YYNGEE. The CDR3 extends over 16 amino acids. The CDR3 is CASSSGPGRDNQPQHF. CDR3 nucleotide sequence: TGTGCCAGCAGCTCGGGGCCGGGGAGAGACAATCAGCCCCAGCATTTT.

The chain recombines TRBV5-1 with TRBJ1-2, with TRBD1 matching over 10 bases. V trimming: 2 bases; J trimming: 6 bases; junction bases outside the gene matches: 1. Germline CDR1 SGHRS, CDR2 YFSETQ. This CDR3 spans 13 amino acids. Here the CDR3 DNA reads TGCGCCAGCAGCTTTGGGACAGGGGATGGCTACACCTTC. As protein: CASSFGTGDGYTF.

V gene TRBV2 combines with J gene TRBJ2-7; the D is unclear. V lost 4 bases and J lost 3, with 10 bases in between. This CDR3 is built from 13 residues. Per the germline V gene, CDR1 is SNHLY and CDR2 is FYNNEI. The CDR3 loop reads CASSVGVRYEQYF. Here the CDR3 DNA reads TGTGCCAGCAGTGTGGGCGTCCGCTACGAGCAGTACTTC.

V usage is TRBV18 and J usage is TRBJ1-5, with a possible D match to TRBD1 (6 bases). This CDR3 is built from 15 residues. V lost 6 bases to trimming and J lost 4 bases, with 16 bases between them. Germline V CDR1 and CDR2: KGHSH, LQKENI. The CDR3 reads CASSQDRMVNQPQHF. DNA for the CDR3: TGTGCCAGCTCGCAGGACAGAATGGTTAATCAGCCCCAGCATTTT.

The chain uses TRBV28 and TRBJ1-4, with unresolved D. Trimming took off 6 bases at V and 8 bases at J, with 10 bases between the two ends. Looked up from germline, CDR1 is MDHEN and CDR2 is SYDVKM. CDR3 length equals 12 residues. The CDR3 DNA reads as TGTGCCAGCAGGCCAAGCAGAGAAAAACTGTTTTTT. Its translation is CASRPSREKLFF.

The V and J genes are TRBV6-5 and TRBJ2-5; 11 bases are shared with TRBD1. The CDR3 is made up of 16 amino acids. Germline loops: CDR1 MNHEY, CDR2 SVGAGI. J lost 4 bases, V lost 0 bases, and 4 bases had no gene match. The CDR3 DNA is TGTGCCAGCAGTTACTCGAGGGACAGGGGGAGAGAGACCCAGTACTTC. This encodes CASSYSRDRGRETQYF.